The source of this T cell receptor (beta chain) is a study of vaccination effects on CD4 cells after COVID-19. The data were produced by immunoSEQ multiplex PCR, yet TCRdb's version contains in-frame clones alone and is incomplete. The sample holds over 25,000 clones, around 75% seen once. The CDR3 is 13 residues long. Trimming shortened V by 7 bases and J by 4 bases, and 11 bases separated the two germline ends. Per the germline V gene, CDR1 is MNHEY and CDR2 is SVGAGI. In the case of this clone: No antigen is known for it.

Sequencing followed a ViraFEST assay step that expanded antigen-specific CD4+ T cells with viral peptide pools. Following 10 days of culture, CD4+ T cells were isolated. The study found no prior SARS-CoV-2 infection in the vaccine recipients, who tested negative for nucleocapsid antibodies. Fresh IL-2-containing medium replaced half the medium on days 3 and 7. Study-level points and caveats: Marked contraction was observed in infection-induced and vaccine-induced clones late after vaccination. Of the vaccine-induced clones from healthy vaccinees, merely 1 of 255 recognized common cold coronaviruses as well. A shortage of convalescent patients and an absence of early post-infection timepoints characterized the study.

This clonotype was obtained from a human donor who received a COVID-19 vaccine. The chain has TRBV6-5 and TRBJ1-5, with D unclear. The specimen comprised CD4+ T cells from PBMCs cultured with SARS-CoV-2 spike peptides, sampled before COVID-19 vaccination. Here the CDR3 DNA reads TGTGCCAGCACCGAGGGAGGGAATCAGCCCCAGCATTTT. Translation: CASTEGGNQPQHF.